One and the same sample provided the 2 T cell receptor beta chains below, sequenced in a study of blood T cell repertoires in COVID-19. Generated by immunoSEQ multiplex PCR, the TCRdb table keeps only in-frame clones and is missing some. The data contain fewer than 400,000 clones, roughly 89% of them singletons. Sequencing was done on a sample of PBMCs or T cells enriched from blood (not recorded which). The receptors derive from a man aged 55 to 70 who had recovered from COVID-19.

Concerning this clone itself: The germline gene is not matched at one end of the junction; a read error may be the cause. The chain is built from TRBV7-7 and TRBJ2-1; TRBD1 agrees at 9 bases. The germline V gene encodes CDR1 SSHAT and CDR2 FNYEAQ (reference sequence). There are 15 residues in the CDR3. CDR3 loop: CASSPGQGQYNEQFF. The CDR3 DNA is TGTGCTAGCAGCCCGGGACAGGGTCAGTACAATGAGCAGTTCTTC.

This chain connects TRBV6-5 to TRBJ1-5; D may be TRBD1 (6 bases). This CDR3 contains 15 residues. V was shortened by 6 bases and J by 3 bases, with 15 bases between the two germline ends. Germline CDR1 reads MNHEY; CDR2 reads SVGAGI. Written as DNA, the CDR3 is TGTGCCAGCAGCATGGAGCAGGGGATCAATCAGCCCCAGCATTTT. Protein sequence: CASSMEQGINQPQHF.